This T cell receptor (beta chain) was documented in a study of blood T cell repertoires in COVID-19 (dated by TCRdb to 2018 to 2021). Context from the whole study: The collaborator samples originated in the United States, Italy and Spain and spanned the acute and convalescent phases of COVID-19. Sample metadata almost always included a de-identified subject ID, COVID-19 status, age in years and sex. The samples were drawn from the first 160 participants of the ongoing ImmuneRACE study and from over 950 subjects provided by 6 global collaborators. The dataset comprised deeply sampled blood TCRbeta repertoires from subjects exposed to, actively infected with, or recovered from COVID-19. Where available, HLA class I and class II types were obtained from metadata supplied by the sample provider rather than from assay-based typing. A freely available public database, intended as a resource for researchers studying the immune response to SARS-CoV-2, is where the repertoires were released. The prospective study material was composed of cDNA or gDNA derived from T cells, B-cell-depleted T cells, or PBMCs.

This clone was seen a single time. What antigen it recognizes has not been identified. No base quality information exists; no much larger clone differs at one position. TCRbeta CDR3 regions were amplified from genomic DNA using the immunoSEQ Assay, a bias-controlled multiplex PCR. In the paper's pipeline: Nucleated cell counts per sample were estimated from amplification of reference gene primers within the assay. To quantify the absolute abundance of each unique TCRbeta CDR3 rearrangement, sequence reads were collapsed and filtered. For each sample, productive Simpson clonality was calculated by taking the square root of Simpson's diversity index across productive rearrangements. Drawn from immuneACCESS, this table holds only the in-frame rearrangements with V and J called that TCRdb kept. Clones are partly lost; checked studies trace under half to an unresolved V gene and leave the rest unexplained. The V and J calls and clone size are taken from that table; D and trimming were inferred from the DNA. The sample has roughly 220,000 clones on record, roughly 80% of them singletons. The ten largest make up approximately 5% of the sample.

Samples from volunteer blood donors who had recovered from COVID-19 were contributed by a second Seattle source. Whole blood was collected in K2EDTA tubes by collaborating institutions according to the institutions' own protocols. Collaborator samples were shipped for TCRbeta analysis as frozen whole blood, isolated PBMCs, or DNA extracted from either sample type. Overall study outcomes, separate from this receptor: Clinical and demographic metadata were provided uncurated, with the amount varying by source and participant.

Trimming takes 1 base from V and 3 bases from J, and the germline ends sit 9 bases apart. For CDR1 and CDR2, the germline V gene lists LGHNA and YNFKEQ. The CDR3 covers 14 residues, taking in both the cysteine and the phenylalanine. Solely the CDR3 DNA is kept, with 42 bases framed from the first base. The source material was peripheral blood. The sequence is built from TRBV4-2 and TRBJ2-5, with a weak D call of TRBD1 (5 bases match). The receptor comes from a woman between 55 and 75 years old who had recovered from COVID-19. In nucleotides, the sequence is TGTGCCAGCAGCCAAGCAGGGTTGGAAGAGACCCAGTACTTC. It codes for CASSQAGLEETQYF.